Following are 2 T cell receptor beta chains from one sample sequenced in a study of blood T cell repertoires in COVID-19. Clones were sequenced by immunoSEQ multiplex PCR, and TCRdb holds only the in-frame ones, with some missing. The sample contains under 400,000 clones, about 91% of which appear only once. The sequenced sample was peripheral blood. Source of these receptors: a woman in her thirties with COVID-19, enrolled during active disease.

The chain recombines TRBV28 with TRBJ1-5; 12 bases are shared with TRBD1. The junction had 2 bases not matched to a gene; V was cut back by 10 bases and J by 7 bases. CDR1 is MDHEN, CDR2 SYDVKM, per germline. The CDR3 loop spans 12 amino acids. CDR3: CATGTGGQPQHF. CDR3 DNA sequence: TGTGCCACCGGGACAGGGGGCCAGCCCCAGCATTTT.

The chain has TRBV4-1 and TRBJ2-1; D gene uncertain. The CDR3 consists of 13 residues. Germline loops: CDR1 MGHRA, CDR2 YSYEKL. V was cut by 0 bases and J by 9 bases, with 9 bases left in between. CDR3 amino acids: CASSQDFIGEQFF. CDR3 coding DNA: TGCGCCAGCAGCCAAGACTTCATCGGTGAGCAGTTCTTC.